Given below is one T cell receptor beta chain in context. Its specificity is unknown. V was pared by 5 bases and J by 6 bases, with 8 bases of the junction left unmatched. This CDR3 region has 15 residues. Germline-derived CDR1 and CDR2 are SGHTA and FQGNSA. Breast cancer patients provided tissue from their axillary draining lymph nodes. TCRdb redid the calling of the multiplex PCR reads with MiXCR, one entry per CDR3 protein. The repertoire holds under 150,000 distinct CDR3 sequences, around 20% seen once, with about 2% in the top ten. These data are taken from a study of breast tumors, draining lymph nodes, adjacent tissues. Study-wide points: Luminal-like breast cancer showed significantly higher tumor–nontumor repertoire similarity than basal-like. The lymph node origin of tumor T cells was framed as consistent with a hypothesis, not demonstrated. Tumor TCR diversity was below lymph nodes but above nontumor tissue.

The TCR was taken from a female donor with breast cancer. Some clones in this sample may be carry-over from other donors' samples. Sample: axillary lymph node tissue. The rearrangement links TRBV7-2 to TRBJ2-3, with 10 bases aligning to TRBD2. The CDR3: CASSISGRIADTQYF. CDR3 DNA sequence: TGTGCCAGCAGCATTAGCGGGAGGATTGCTGATACGCAGTATTTT.